This T cell receptor beta chain originates from a study of T cells in Graves' hyperthyroidism and ophthalmopathy. Study outcomes and limitations: The model anticipated ophthalmopathy a median approximately 6.6 months pre-onset.

This clonotype was observed many times. The target antigen is unknown. CDR1 SGDLS and CDR2 YYNGEE come from the germline V gene. The CDR3 has 14 amino acids. Trimming removed 7 bases from V and 7 bases from J; junction bases left unmatched: 7. Amplification of TCR beta CDR3 regions was performed using RNA transcripts as template. RT-PCR in the first round (using the HTBI primer set) targeted the TCR CDR3. TCRdb fed the multiplex PCR reads into MiXCR, producing one record per CDR3 protein. The data show 50,000 to 60,000 distinct CDR3 sequences, with around half seen just once and around an eighth held by the top ten.

The material sequenced was blood. This sequence was found in a woman in her twenties or thirties with Graves' ophthalmopathy. This chain uses TRBV9 with TRBJ1-6; 8 nucleotides agree with TRBD1. The CDR3, as DNA: TGTGCCAGCGCCCGGGACAGGTTAAATTCACCCCTCCACTTT. Translation gives CASARDRLNSPLHF.